Below, one TCR beta chain is given with its context. No antigen is known for it. Nothing much larger sits one base from this clone, and base qualities are not available. TCRbeta CDR3 regions were amplified from genomic DNA using the immunoSEQ Assay, a bias-controlled multiplex PCR. On the study's bioinformatics: Within the assay, amplification of reference gene primers was used to estimate how many nucleated cells each sample contained. Sequence reads were collapsed and filtered to measure the absolute abundance of every unique TCRbeta CDR3 rearrangement. For each sample, productive Simpson clonality was calculated as the square root of Simpson's diversity index over productive rearrangements. TCRdb carries this immuneACCESS record with in-frame sequences only. Its versions omit some clonotypes, under half of them owing to an unresolved V gene in the studies checked, with the rest unexplained. The DNA was the basis for D and trimming; V, J and clone size are from that table. The sample data list approximately 200,000 clones, and under 90% of these were observed just once. The ten top clones hold roughly a tenth of the sample.

This sample stems from a study of blood T cell repertoires in COVID-19 (dated by TCRdb to 2019 to 2021). With respect to the entire study: Samples covering the acute and convalescent phases of COVID-19 were provided by collaborators in the United States, Italy and Spain. The prospective study material was composed of cDNA or gDNA derived from T cells, B-cell-depleted T cells, or PBMCs. Deeply sampled blood TCRbeta repertoires from subjects exposed to, actively infected with, or recovered from COVID-19 were included in the dataset. The repertoires were released in a freely available public database intended as a resource for research on the immune response to SARS-CoV-2. Samples were obtained from the ongoing ImmuneRACE study (first 160 participants) and from over 1,000 subjects provided by 6 global collaborators. Sample metadata almost always included a de-identified subject ID, COVID-19 status, age in years and sex. Where available, HLA class I and class II types were taken from metadata supplied by the sample provider and were not determined by assay-based typing.

One collaborating source in Seattle enrolled patients during active infection and followed them longitudinally through the course of disease. Collaborating institutions collected whole blood in K2EDTA tubes following their own protocols. For TCRbeta analysis, collaborators shipped samples as frozen whole blood, isolated PBMCs, or DNA extracted from either of those sample types. Based on the germline V gene (reference sequence), the CDR1 and CDR2 sequences are SGHKS and YYEKEE. The CDR3 spans 13 residues, from the cysteine through the phenylalanine. Of all the DNA, just the CDR3 is kept, 39 bases in frame from base 1. The junction shows trimming of 2 bases on V and 4 bases on J, plus 7 bases between the germline ends. Findings and caveats that apply to the study as a whole: How much clinical and demographic metadata was included differed by source and by participant, and the metadata was provided uncurated.

This chain is built from TRBV5-5 and TRBJ1-5; tentative D gene TRBD1, with 5 bases matching. This receptor was taken from a woman older than 75 with COVID-19, enrolled during active disease. Sequenced material: peripheral blood. The CDR3 here reads CASSFDRNQPQHF. At the DNA level, the sequence is TGTGCCAGCAGCTTCGACAGAAATCAGCCCCAGCATTTT.